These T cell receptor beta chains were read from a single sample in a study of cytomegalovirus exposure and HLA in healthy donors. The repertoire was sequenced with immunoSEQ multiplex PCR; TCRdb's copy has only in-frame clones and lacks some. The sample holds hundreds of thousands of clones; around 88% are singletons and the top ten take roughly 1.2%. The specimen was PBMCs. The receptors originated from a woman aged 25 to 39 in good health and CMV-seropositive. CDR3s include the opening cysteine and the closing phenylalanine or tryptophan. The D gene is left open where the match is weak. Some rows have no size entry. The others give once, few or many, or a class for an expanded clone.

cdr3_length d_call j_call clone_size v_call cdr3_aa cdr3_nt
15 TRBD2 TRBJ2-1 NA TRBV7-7 CASSLAGGGRYEQFF TGTGCCAGCAGCCTAGCGGGAGGAGGGAGGTATGAGCAGTTCTTC
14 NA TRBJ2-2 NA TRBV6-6 CASRLDRRTGELFF TGTGCCAGCAGACTAGACCGGCGCACCGGGGAGCTGTTTTTT
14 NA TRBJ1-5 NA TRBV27 CASSFSQDNQPQHF TGTGCCAGCAGTTTTTCGCAGGACAATCAGCCCCAGCATTTT
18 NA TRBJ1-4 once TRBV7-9 CASSPTTIPGGVREKLFF TGTGCCAGCAGTCCCACAACTATACCAGGAGGGGTCAGGGAAAAACTGTTTTTT
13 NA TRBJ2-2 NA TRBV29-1 CSVAEGGTGELFF TGCAGCGTTGCGGAGGGTGGAACCGGGGAGCTGTTTTTT
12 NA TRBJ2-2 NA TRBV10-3 CAISDSTGELFF TGTGCCATCAGTGATTCAACAGGGGAGCTGTTTTTT
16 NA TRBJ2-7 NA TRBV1 CTSSPRGLISSHEQYF TGCACCAGCAGCCCTCGGGGTCTCATTAGCAGTCACGAGCAGTACTTC
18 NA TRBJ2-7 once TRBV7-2 CASSLDNGAANYSYEQYF TGTGCCAGCAGCTTAGATAATGGGGCAGCTAATTACTCCTACGAGCAGTACTTC
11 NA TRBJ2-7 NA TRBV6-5 CASSFGYEQYF TGTGCCAGCAGTTTCGGGTACGAGCAGTACTTC
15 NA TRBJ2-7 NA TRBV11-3 CASSLDWRATYEQYF TGTGCCAGCAGCTTAGATTGGCGGGCCACCTACGAGCAGTACTTC
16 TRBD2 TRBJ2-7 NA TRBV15 CATSRDVASGAYEQYF TGTGCCACCAGCAGAGACGTCGCTAGCGGGGCCTACGAGCAGTACTTC
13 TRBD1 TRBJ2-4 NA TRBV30 CACGQGGLNIQYF TGTGCCTGTGGACAGGGTGGATTGAACATTCAGTACTTC
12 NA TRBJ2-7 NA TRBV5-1 CASSRGLYEQYF TGCGCCAGCAGCAGAGGACTCTACGAGCAGTACTTC
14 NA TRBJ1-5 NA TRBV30 CAWSVGPGGQPQHF TGTGCCTGGAGTGTAGGTCCGGGGGGACAGCCCCAGCATTTT
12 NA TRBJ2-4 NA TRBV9 CASQGLENIQYF TGTGCCAGCCAGGGGCTCGAAAACATTCAGTACTTC
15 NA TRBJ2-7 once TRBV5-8 CATSRSGYSSYEQYF TGTGCCACTTCTAGGAGCGGGTATAGCTCCTACGAGCAGTACTTC
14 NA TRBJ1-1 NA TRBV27 CASSFGTGNTEAFF TGTGCCAGCAGTTTCGGCACGGGGAACACTGAAGCTTTCTTT
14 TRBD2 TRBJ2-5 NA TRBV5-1 CASSLRTSAETQYF TGCGCCAGCAGCTTGAGGACTAGCGCGGAGACCCAGTACTTC
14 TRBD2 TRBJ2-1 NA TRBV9 CASSFPGLPDEQFF TGTGCCAGCAGCTTCCCGGGACTACCCGATGAGCAGTTCTTC
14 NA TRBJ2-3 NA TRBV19 CASRNRINTDTQYF TGTGCCAGTAGGAACAGGATAAACACAGATACGCAGTATTTT
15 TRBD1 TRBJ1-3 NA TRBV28 CASSHQGAGGNTIYF TGTGCCAGCAGTCACCAGGGGGCTGGTGGAAACACCATATATTTT
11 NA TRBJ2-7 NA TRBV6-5 CASSPNYEQYF TGTGCCAGCAGTCCAAATTACGAGCAGTACTTC
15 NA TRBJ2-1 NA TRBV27 CASSLEGGTYNEQFF TGTGCCAGCAGTTTAGAGGGGGGGACCTACAATGAGCAGTTCTTC
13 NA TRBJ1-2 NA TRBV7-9 CASSLTGDYGYTF TGTGCCAGCAGCTTAACGGGGGACTATGGCTACACCTTC
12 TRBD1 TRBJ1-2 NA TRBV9 CASSAQGASYTF TGTGCCAGCAGCGCGCAGGGGGCTAGCTACACCTTC
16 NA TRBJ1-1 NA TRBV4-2 CASSQDLGTRNTEAFF TGTGCCAGCAGCCAAGATCTTGGTACACGGAACACTGAAGCTTTCTTT
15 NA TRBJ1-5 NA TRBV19 CASTRTEDSNQPQHF TGTGCCAGTACCCGGACAGAGGATAGCAATCAGCCCCAGCATTTT
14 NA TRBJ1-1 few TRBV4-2 CASSHQQEHTEAFF TGTGCCAGCAGCCACCAACAGGAGCACACTGAAGCTTTCTTT